This T cell receptor (beta chain) was documented in a study of cytomegalovirus exposure and HLA in healthy donors. The CDR3 extends over 14 amino acids. CDR1 SNHLY and CDR2 FYNNEI come from the germline V gene. Trimming left V 4 bases short and J 5 bases short, with 11 bases between. It was with 60 Vbeta and 13 Jbeta primers that the PCR ran. Sequencing was performed with immunoSEQ multiplex PCR; in TCRdb, only in-frame clones are kept and a portion is missing. Seen here are approximately 140,000 clones, more than 60% observed once, and the top ten hold around 1.5%. General study results and limits: Owing to their indistinguishability, certain V segments, notably TRBV6-2 and TRBV6-3, were excluded. Common viral pathogens were later found to be apparently linked to several of the most significant clusters. The study designated about 160 TCR beta chains cytomegalovirus-associated. In a later analysis, specific HLA alleles were associated with approximately 16,000 TCR beta sequences at a 0.05 false discovery rate.

Regarding this clone: The antigen is not known.

This chain uses TRBV2 with TRBJ1-4, with D possibly being TRBD1 (5 bases). This TCR was sampled from a female donor in good health and CMV-seronegative. The sequencing input was PBMCs. CDR3 bases: TGTGCCAGCAGTGTCGACAGATACAATGAAAAACTGTTTTTT. Protein product: CASSVDRYNEKLFF.